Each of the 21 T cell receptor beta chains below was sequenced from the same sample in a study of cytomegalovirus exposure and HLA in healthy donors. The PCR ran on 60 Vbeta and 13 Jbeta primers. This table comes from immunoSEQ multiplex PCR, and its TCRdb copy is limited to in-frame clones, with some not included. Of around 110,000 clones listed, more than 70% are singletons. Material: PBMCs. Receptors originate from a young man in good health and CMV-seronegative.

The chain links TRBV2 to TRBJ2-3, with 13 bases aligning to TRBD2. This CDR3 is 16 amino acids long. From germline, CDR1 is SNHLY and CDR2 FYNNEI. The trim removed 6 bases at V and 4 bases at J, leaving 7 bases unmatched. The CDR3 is CASRRLAGGGPDTQYF. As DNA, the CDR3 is TGTGCCAGCAGGAGACTAGCGGGGGGCGGGCCAGATACGCAGTATTTT.

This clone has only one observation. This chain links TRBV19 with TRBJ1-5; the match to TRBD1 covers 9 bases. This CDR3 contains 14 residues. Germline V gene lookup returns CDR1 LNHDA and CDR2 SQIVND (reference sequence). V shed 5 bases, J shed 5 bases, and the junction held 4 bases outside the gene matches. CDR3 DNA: TGTGCCAGTAGTGTGACAGGGGGAGATCAGCCCCAGCATTTT. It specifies CASSVTGGDQPQHF. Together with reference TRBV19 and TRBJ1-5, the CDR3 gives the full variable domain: DGGITQSPKYLFRKEGQNVTLSCEQNLNHDAMYWYRQDPGQGLRLIYYSQIVNDFQKGDIAEGYSVSREKKESFPLTVTSAQKNPTAFYLCASSVTGGDQPQHFGDGTRLSIL.

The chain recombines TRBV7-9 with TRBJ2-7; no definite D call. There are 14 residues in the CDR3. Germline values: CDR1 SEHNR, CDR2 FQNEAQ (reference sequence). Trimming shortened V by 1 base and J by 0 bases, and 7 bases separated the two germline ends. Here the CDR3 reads CASSLGQYSYEQYF. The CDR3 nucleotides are TGTGCCAGCAGCTTAGGGCAGTACTCCTACGAGCAGTACTTC.

This chain's CDR3 is CASSFERLNTGELFF. The CDR3 nucleotides are TGTGCCAGCAGCTTCGAGAGACTAAACACCGGGGAGCTGTTTTTT. The genes are TRBV5-4 and TRBJ2-2; D might be TRBD2 (5 bases). Germline V gene sequence: CDR1 SGHNT, CDR2 YYREEE (reference sequence). Trimming removed 2 bases at V and 2 bases at J, with 10 bases between. This CDR3 is 15 amino acids long.

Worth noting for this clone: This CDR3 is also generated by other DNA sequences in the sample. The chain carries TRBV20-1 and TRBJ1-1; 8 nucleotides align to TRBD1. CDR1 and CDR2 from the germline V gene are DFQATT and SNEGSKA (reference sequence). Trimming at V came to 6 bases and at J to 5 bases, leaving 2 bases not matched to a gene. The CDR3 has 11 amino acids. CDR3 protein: CSATGETEAFF. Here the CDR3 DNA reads TGCAGTGCGACAGGGGAGACTGAAGCTTTCTTT.

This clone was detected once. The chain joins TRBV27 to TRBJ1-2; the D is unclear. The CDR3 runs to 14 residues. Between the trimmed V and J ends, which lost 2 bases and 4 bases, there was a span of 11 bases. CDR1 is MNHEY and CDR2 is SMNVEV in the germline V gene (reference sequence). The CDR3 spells CASSLALSGYGYTF. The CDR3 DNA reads TGTGCCAGCAGTTTAGCCCTCTCAGGCTATGGCTACACCTTC.

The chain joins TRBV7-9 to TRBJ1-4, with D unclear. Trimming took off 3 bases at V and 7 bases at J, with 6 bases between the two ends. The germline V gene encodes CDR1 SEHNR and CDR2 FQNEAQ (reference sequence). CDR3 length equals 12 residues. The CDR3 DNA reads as TGTGCCAGCAGCTTGGGAGCTGAAAAACTGTTTTTT. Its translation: CASSLGAEKLFF. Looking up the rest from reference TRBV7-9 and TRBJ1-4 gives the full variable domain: DTGVSQNPRHKITKRGQNVTFRCDPISEHNRLYWYRQTLGQGPEFLTYFQNEAQLEKSRLLSDRFSAERPKGSFSTLEIQRTEQGDSAMYLCASSLGAEKLFFGSGTQLSVL.

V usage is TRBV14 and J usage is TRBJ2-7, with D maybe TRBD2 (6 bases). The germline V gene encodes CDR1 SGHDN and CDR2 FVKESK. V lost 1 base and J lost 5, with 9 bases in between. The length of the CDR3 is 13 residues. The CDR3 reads CASSQVWGDEQYF. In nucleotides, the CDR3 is TGTGCCAGCAGCCAAGTATGGGGGGACGAGCAGTACTTC.

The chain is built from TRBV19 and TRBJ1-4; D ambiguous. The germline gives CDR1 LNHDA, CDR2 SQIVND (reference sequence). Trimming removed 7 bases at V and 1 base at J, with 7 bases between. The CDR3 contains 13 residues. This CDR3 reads CASKSVTNEKLFF. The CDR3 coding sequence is TGTGCCAGTAAATCGGTAACTAATGAAAAACTGTTTTTT.

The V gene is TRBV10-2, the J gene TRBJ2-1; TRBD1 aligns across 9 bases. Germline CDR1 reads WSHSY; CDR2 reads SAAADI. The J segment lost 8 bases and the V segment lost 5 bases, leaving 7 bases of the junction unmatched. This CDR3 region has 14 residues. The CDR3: CASSLDRGRDEQFF. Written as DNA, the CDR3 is TGCGCCAGCAGTCTGGACAGGGGCCGGGATGAGCAGTTCTTC.

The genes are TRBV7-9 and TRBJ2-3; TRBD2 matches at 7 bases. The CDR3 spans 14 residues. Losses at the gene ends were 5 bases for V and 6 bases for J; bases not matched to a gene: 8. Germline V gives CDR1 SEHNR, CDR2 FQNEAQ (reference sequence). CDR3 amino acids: CASSAVGGLDTQYF. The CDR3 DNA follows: TGTGCCAGCAGCGCCGTGGGGGGGTTGGATACGCAGTATTTT.

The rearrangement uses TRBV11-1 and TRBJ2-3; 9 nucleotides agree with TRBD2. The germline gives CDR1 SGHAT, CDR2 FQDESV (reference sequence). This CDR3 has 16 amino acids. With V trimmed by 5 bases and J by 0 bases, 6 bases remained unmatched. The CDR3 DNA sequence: TGTGCCAGCAGCGCAGGGACTAGCACGAGCACAGATACGCAGTATTTT. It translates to CASSAGTSTSTDTQYF. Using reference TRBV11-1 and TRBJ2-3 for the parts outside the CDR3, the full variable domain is EAEVAQSPRYKITEKSQAVAFWCDPISGHATLYWYRQILGQGPELLVQFQDESVVDDSQLPKDRFSAERLKGVDSTLKIQPAELGDSAMYLCASSAGTSTSTDTQYFGPGTRLTVL.

CDR3 in amino acids: CASSRIGGAGGESGELFF. The CDR3 nucleotides read TGTGCCAGCAGTCGAATAGGTGGGGCAGGGGGCGAGTCCGGGGAGCTGTTTTTT. This rearrangement joins TRBV25-1 to TRBJ2-2, with 8 bases aligning to TRBD1. Germline V lookup: CDR1 MGHDK, CDR2 SYGVNS. Trimming took 5 bases from V and 6 from J; bases not matched to a gene: 17. The CDR3 contains 18 residues.

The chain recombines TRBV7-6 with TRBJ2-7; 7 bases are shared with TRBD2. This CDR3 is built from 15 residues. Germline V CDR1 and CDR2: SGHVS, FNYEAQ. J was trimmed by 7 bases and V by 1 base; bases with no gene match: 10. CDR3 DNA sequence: TGTGCCAGCAGCTTAGGAGCTAGCGGAGCGGGGGAGCAGTACTTC. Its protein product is CASSLGASGAGEQYF.

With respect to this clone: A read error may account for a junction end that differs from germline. The CDR3 sequence is CASGTVKIF. The CDR3, as DNA: TGTGCCAGCGGTACAGTTAAAATCTTT. The chain carries TRBV6-5 and TRBJ1-1; D is unclear. CDR1 and CDR2 (germline): MNHEY, SVGAGI. CDR3 length: 9 amino acids.

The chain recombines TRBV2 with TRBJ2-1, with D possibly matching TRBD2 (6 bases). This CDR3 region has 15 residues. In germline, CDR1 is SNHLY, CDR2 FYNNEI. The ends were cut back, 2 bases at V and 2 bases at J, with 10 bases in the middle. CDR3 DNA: TGTGCCAGCAGTGAAAACGGGGGACCCTACAATGAGCAGTTCTTC. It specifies CASSENGGPYNEQFF.

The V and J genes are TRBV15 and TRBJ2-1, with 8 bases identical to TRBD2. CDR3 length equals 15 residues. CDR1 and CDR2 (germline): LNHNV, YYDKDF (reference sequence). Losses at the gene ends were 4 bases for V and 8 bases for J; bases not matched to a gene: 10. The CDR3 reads CATSNLPGGRHEQFF. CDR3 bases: TGTGCCACCAGCAACCTCCCGGGGGGGAGACATGAGCAGTTCTTC.

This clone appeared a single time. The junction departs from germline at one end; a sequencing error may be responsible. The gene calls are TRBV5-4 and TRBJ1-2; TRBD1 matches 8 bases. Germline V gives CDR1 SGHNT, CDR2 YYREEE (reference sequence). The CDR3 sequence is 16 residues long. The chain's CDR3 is CASSLWGTGGGYGYPF. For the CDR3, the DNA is TGTGCCAGCAGCCTCTGGGGGACAGGCGGTGGCTATGGCTACCCCTTC.

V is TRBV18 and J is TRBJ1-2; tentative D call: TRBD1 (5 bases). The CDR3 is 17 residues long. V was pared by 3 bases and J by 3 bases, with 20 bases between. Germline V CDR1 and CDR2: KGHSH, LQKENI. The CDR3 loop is CASSPFAEGLQYYGYTF. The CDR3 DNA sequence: TGTGCCAGCTCACCCTTTGCGGAGGGGCTCCAGTACTATGGCTACACCTTC.

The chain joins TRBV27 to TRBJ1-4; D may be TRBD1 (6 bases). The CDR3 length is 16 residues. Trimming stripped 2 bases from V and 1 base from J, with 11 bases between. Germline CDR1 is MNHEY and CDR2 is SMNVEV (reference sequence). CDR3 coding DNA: TGTGCCAGCAGTTTAGTTGGGGGCTTAACTAATGAAAAACTGTTTTTT. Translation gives CASSLVGGLTNEKLFF. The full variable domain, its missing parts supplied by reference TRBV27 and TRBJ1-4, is EAQVTQNPRYLITVTGKKLTVTCSQNMNHEYMSWYRQDPGLGLRQIYYSMNVEVTDKGDVPEGYKVSRKEKRNFPLILESPSPNQTSLYFCASSLVGGLTNEKLFFGSGTQLSVL.

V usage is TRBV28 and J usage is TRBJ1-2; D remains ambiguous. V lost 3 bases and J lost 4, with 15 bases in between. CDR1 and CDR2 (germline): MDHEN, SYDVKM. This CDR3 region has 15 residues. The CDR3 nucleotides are TGTGCCAGCAGTTTGGGGAGGGTACCCCCCTATGGCTACACCTTC. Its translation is CASSLGRVPPYGYTF.